These 27 T cell receptor beta chains originate from one sample sequenced in a study of metastatic and nonmetastatic thyroid tumors. No treatment of any kind had been given to any patient before thyroid surgery. With MiXCR, TCRdb called clones anew from the PCR reads. The repertoire holds some 15,000 clones, with 25% to 35% as singletons. Sequenced input: tumor tissue. These receptors all stem from a female donor with papillary thyroid cancer or a benign thyroid nodule (not recorded which). Some clones in this sample may be carry-over from other donors' samples.

This clone turned up a few times. This rearrangement joins TRBV10-3 to TRBJ1-1, with a possible D match to TRBD1 (5 bases). Deletions cut 6 bases from V and 2 bases from J, with 19 bases between. Germline CDR1 is ENHRY and CDR2 is SYGVKD. The CDR3 is 16 amino acids. CDR3 bases: TGTGCCATCAGGGGACGGGGACGGAAAGTCAACACTGAAGCTTTCTTT. It specifies CAIRGRGRKVNTEAFF.

This clone is termed medium-sized. The chain employs TRBV28 and TRBJ2-1; possibly TRBD2 for D (6 bases). The V end lost 8 bases, the J end lost 0 bases, and 20 bases lay between the germline ends. Germline CDR1 reads MDHEN; CDR2 reads SYDVKM. There are 17 residues in the CDR3. The CDR3 coding sequence is TGTGCCAGCGGTGGAAACATAGCGGAAAACTCCTACAATGAGCAGTTCTTC. It is translated as CASGGNIAENSYNEQFF.

J is TRBJ1-2 and V is TRBV4-1; D remains unclear. Trimming removed 5 bases at V and 4 bases at J, with 17 bases between. This CDR3 contains 15 residues. Germline values: CDR1 MGHRA, CDR2 YSYEKL. The CDR3 region is CASSKWVLEGYGYTF. Written as DNA, the CDR3 is TGCGCCAGCAGCAAATGGGTCCTTGAGGGCTATGGCTACACCTTC.

This clone is medium-sized. The genes are TRBV20-1 and TRBJ2-5, with D tentatively TRBD2 (5 bases). Germline-derived CDR1 and CDR2 are DFQATT and SNEGSKA (reference sequence). CDR3 length: 15 amino acids. Trimming shortened V by 5 bases and J by 3 bases, and 19 bases separated the two germline ends. CDR3 sequence (DNA): TGCAGTGCTCCGAGGGATCCGCACCGCGAAGAGACCCAGTACTTC. Translated: CSAPRDPHREETQYF.

This clone is judged medium-sized. This chain uses TRBV7-2 with TRBJ1-5; maybe TRBD1 (5 bases). The V end lost 6 bases, the J end lost 3 bases, and 12 bases lay between the germline ends. The CDR3 runs to 14 residues. Germline V gene lookup returns CDR1 SGHTA and CDR2 FQGNSA. CDR3 residues: CASSSGPTNQPQHF. CDR3 DNA: TGTGCCAGCAGTTCGGGACCGACCAATCAGCCCCAGCATTTT.

This clone appeared once. This chain uses TRBV20-1 with TRBJ2-1; TRBD2 agrees at 8 bases. CDR1 is DFQATT and CDR2 is SNEGSKA in the germline V gene (reference sequence). CDR3 length equals 12 residues. Trimming took 6 bases from V and 9 from J; bases not matched to a gene: 7. The DNA of the CDR3 is TGCAGTGCAGCCGAGCGGGAGAGTGAGCAGTTCTTC. It specifies CSAAERESEQFF.

V gene TRBV30 combines with J gene TRBJ1-4, with TRBD1 identical over 7 bases. The CDR3 is 15 residues long. Germline assignment: CDR1 GTSNPN and CDR2 SVGIG (reference sequence). J gave up 7 bases and V 3 bases, and 11 bases lay outside the gene matches. CDR3 protein: CAWSINRGRSEKLFF. The DNA for the CDR3 is TGTGCCTGGAGCATAAACAGGGGTAGAAGTGAAAAACTGTTTTTT.

This clone was detected many times. The rearrangement uses TRBV6-2 or TRBV6-3 and TRBJ2-1; either TRBD1 or TRBD2 may supply D (5 bases each). Germline V gene sequence: CDR1 MNHEY, CDR2 SVGEGT. Trimming cost V 7 bases and J 5 bases, with 24 bases left between them. The CDR3 runs 17 residues. In DNA, the CDR3 is TGTGCCAGCAAAGGGACGGGACGTTCAGTTTCGGACAATGAGCAGTTCTTC. Encoded protein: CASKGTGRSVSDNEQFF.

The chain recombines TRBV20-1 with TRBJ1-1, with D possibly being TRBD1 (6 bases). Germline V CDR1 and CDR2: DFQATT, SNEGSKA (reference sequence). Trimming shortened V by 1 base and J by 1 base, and 10 bases separated the two germline ends. The CDR3 is 14 amino acids. The DNA for the CDR3 is TGCAGTGCTAGAGTGGGACACCCGAACACTGAAGCTTTCTTT. It translates to CSARVGHPNTEAFF.

By share, this clone ranks as medium-sized. This chain links TRBV20-1 with TRBJ2-5, with 9 nucleotides matching TRBD2. The V gene's germline CDR1 is DFQATT and CDR2 SNEGSKA (reference sequence). V gave up 0 bases and J gave up 3 bases; unmatched junction bases: 5. This CDR3 has 15 residues. DNA of the CDR3: TGCAGTGCTAGAGATCTGAGACTAGCGGAAGAGACCCAGTACTTC. Protein: CSARDLRLAEETQYF.

This clone was seen many times. This chain connects TRBV5-5 to TRBJ2-6; no clear D. This CDR3 is built from 16 residues. Trimming removed 0 bases from V and 1 base from J, with 8 bases in between. Germline V gives CDR1 SGHKS, CDR2 YYEKEE (reference sequence). CDR3 protein: CASSLATRSGANVLTF. In DNA form, the CDR3 reads TGTGCCAGCAGCTTGGCCACCAGGTCTGGGGCCAACGTCCTGACTTTC. The full variable domain, with the rest looked up from reference TRBV5-5 and TRBJ2-6, is DAGVTQSPTHLIKTRGQQVTLRCSPISGHKSVSWYQQVLGQGPQFIFQYYEKEERGRGNFPDRFSARQFPNYSSELNVNALLLGDSALYLCASSLATRSGANVLTFGAGSRLTVL.

This clone was seen ten or more times. V is TRBV28 and J is TRBJ1-5; D is unclear. Looked up from germline, CDR1 is MDHEN and CDR2 is SYDVKM. The germline V and J ends were trimmed by 6 bases and 3 bases, with 15 bases remaining between them. CDR3 size: 15 residues. CDR3 protein: CASRIGKGNNQPQHF. Here the CDR3 DNA reads TGTGCCAGCAGAATTGGGAAGGGAAACAATCAGCCCCAGCATTTT.

A few counts support this clone. This chain links TRBV7-9 with TRBJ2-7; 10 bases line up with TRBD2. Germline trimming cut 0 bases from V and 2 bases from J; bases unmatched to any gene: 1. Germline V gene lookup returns CDR1 SEHNR and CDR2 FQNEAQ (reference sequence). The CDR3 contains 15 residues. The DNA for the CDR3 is TGTGCCAGCAGCTTAGCGACTAGCGGGCCCTACGAGCAGTACTTC. Its protein product is CASSLATSGPYEQYF.

This clone came up many times. A much larger clonotype is one base distant, so this may be a read error. The chain employs TRBV3-1 and TRBJ1-1; D uncertain. The germline gives CDR1 LGHDT, CDR2 YNNKEL (reference sequence). V lost 10 bases, J lost 1 base, and 13 bases lay in between. This CDR3 comprises 13 residues. CDR3 DNA: TGTGCCAACAGTCCTACAGAGAACACTGAAGCTTTCTTT. Translating it yields CANSPTENTEAFF.

Sample share makes this clone large (0.1 to 1%). The V and J genes are TRBV9 and TRBJ1-2, with 8 bases identical to TRBD1. Unmatched junction bases numbered 8, after V lost 3 bases and J lost 1 base. Germline values: CDR1 SGDLS, CDR2 YYNGEE. The CDR3 spans 16 residues. The CDR3 region has the DNA TGTGCCAGCAGCGCCCACCGGGACAGGAATAACTATGGCTACACCTTC. This codes for CASSAHRDRNNYGYTF.

Many counts were recorded for this clone. J is TRBJ2-1 and V is TRBV18; D may correspond to TRBD1 or TRBD2 (6 bases each). Germline assignment: CDR1 KGHSH and CDR2 LQKENI. This CDR3 has 12 residues. V dropped 5 bases and J dropped 9 bases, with 11 bases sitting between them. In nucleotides, the CDR3 is TGTGCCAGCTCATACAGGGAGGCTGAGCAGTTCTTC. Its protein product is CASSYREAEQFF.

The CDR3 DNA is TGTGCCAGCAGTTTAAGGTTCGGAACAGCTTCCTACGAGCAGTACTTC. It yields the protein CASSLRFGTASYEQYF. This sequence joins TRBV12-3 or TRBV12-4 and TRBJ2-7; D unresolved. The CDR3 extends over 16 amino acids. The V and J ends lost 2 bases and 1 base respectively, with 15 bases between them.

This clone occurred many times. V and J are TRBV11-1 and TRBJ1-3; D is uncertain. V was pared by 5 bases and J by 0 bases, with 14 bases between. This CDR3 spans 16 amino acids. Germline V gene lookup returns CDR1 SGHAT and CDR2 FQDESV (reference sequence). The CDR3 DNA reads as TGTGCCAGCAGCCCTCAAAACTCCGTCTCTGGAAACACCATATATTTT. Its translation: CASSPQNSVSGNTIYF.

By sample fraction, this clone is medium-sized. V and J are TRBV20-1 and TRBJ2-5; 8 bases line up with TRBD2. The V and J ends lost 6 bases and 5 bases, in that order; junction bases with no gene match: 14. Germline V gene lookup returns CDR1 DFQATT and CDR2 SNEGSKA (reference sequence). This CDR3 has 15 amino acids. CDR3 region: CSAKYGSGARETQYF. For the CDR3, the DNA is TGCAGTGCCAAGTATGGTAGCGGGGCCCGGGAGACCCAGTACTTC.

The CDR3 DNA reads TGTGCCAGCAGCCCAAGGGAAGCTGGGGCCAACGTCCTGACTTTC. Amino acid sequence: CASSPREAGANVLTF. The rearrangement links TRBV11-2 to TRBJ2-6; D remains ambiguous. Trimming took off 5 bases at V and 2 bases at J, with 10 bases between the two ends. This CDR3 has 15 residues. Per germline, CDR1 SGHAT and CDR2 FQNNGV.

This clone came up many times. V gene TRBV5-1 combines with J gene TRBJ1-6; TRBD1 matches 9 bases. V lost 2 bases to trimming and J lost 7 bases; unmatched junction nucleotides: 7. The V gene's germline CDR1 is SGHRS and CDR2 YFSETQ. The CDR3 runs to 16 residues. As DNA, the CDR3 is TGCGCCAGCAGCTTAACCCCTGGACAGGGGAATTCACCCCTCCACTTT. It codes for CASSLTPGQGNSPLHF.

Only a few counts were recorded for this clone. This sequence joins TRBV6-1 and TRBJ2-7, with no clear D. Germline lookup yields CDR1 MNHNS and CDR2 SASEGT. The germline V and J ends were trimmed by 2 bases and 1 base, with 9 bases remaining between them. The CDR3 contains 14 residues. CDR3 region: CASSELVFSYEQYF. DNA of the CDR3: TGTGCCAGCAGTGAACTAGTTTTTTCCTACGAGCAGTACTTC.

This clone was recorded many times. The genes are TRBV18 and TRBJ2-3; D remains ambiguous. This CDR3 comprises 12 residues. Trimming removed 0 bases at V and 6 bases at J, with 4 bases between. CDR1 is KGHSH and CDR2 is LQKENI in the germline V gene. The CDR3 region has the DNA TGTGCCAGCTCACCACCGTGGGATACGCAGTATTTT. Translation gives CASSPPWDTQYF.

The chain links TRBV7-3 to TRBJ2-3, with D possibly called TRBD1 or TRBD2 (7 bases each). From germline, CDR1 is SGHTA and CDR2 FQGTGA. V gave up 1 base and J gave up 4 bases, with 18 bases separating them. The CDR3 is made up of 17 amino acids. CDR3 region: CASSLMISRGGPDTQYF. Here the CDR3 DNA reads TGTGCCAGCAGCTTAATGATTTCCAGGGGGGGCCCAGATACGCAGTATTTT.

The table lists this clone with many counts. V is TRBV30 and J is TRBJ2-3, with 10 bases lining up with TRBD1. Germline CDR1 reads GTSNPN; CDR2 reads SVGIG (reference sequence). CDR3 size: 17 residues. V was clipped by 3 bases and J by 9 bases; unmatched bases: 18. CDR3 residues: CAWSDVKLTGGWRTQYF. DNA for the CDR3: TGTGCCTGGAGCGACGTAAAACTGACAGGGGGCTGGCGGACGCAGTATTTT.

The table lists this clone with a few counts. In DNA form, the CDR3 reads TGTGCCAGCAGCGCCTCAGGGTCAGAGTCCTACGAGCAGTACTTC. Residues: CASSASGSESYEQYF. The chain is built from TRBV6-1 and TRBJ2-7; possibly TRBD1 for D (5 bases). Deletions cut 6 bases from V and 1 base from J, with 16 bases between. CDR1 is MNHNS and CDR2 is SASEGT in the germline V gene. The CDR3 is 15 residues long.

In its sample, this clone was seen a few times. This sequence joins TRBV6-2 or TRBV6-3 and TRBJ1-2; D may be TRBD1 (5 bases). The V gene lost 7 bases and the J gene lost 4 bases, with 10 bases spanning the gap. The length of the CDR3 is 12 residues. Per the germline V gene, CDR1 is MNHEY and CDR2 is SVGEGT. CDR3 in DNA: TGTGCCAGCAATAGGGGACCCTATGGCTACACCTTC. It yields the protein CASNRGPYGYTF.